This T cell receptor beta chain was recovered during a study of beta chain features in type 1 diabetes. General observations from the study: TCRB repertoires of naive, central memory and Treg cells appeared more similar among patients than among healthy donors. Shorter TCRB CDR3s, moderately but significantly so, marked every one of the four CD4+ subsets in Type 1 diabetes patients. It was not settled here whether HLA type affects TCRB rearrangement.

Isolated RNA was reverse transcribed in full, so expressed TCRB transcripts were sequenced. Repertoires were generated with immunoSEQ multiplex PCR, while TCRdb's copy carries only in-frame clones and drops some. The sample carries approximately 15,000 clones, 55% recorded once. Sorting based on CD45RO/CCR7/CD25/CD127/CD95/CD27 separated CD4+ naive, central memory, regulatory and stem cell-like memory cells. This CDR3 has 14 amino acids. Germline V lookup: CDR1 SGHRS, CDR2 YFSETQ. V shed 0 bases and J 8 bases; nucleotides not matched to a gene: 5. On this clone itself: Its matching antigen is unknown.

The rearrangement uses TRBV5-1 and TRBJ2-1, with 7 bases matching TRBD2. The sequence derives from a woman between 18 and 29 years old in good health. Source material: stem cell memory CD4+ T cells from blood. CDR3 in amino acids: CASSLGAGSYEQFF. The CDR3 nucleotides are TGCGCCAGCAGCTTGGGAGCGGGATCCTATGAGCAGTTCTTC. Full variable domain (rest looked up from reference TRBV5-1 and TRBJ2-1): KAGVTQTPRYLIKTRGQQVTLSCSPISGHRSVSWYQQTPGQGLQFLFEYFSETQRNKGNFPGRFSGRQFSNSRSEMNVSTLELGDSALYLCASSLGAGSYEQFFGPGTRLTVL.